The clone carrying this T cell receptor beta chain has only a few counts. The data were taken from a study of blood T cell repertoires in COVID-19. Study overall: Whether acute or convalescent, the COVID-19 samples came from the United States, Italy and Spain.

TCRdb's table, derived via immunoSEQ multiplex PCR, lists solely in-frame clones and lacks some. The sample contains more than 65,000 clones, 84% of which appear only once. This CDR3 is 14 amino acids long. Trimming removed 5 bases from V and 9 bases from J, with 17 bases in between. Germline CDR1 is MDHEN and CDR2 is SYDVKM. Sequenced input: peripheral blood. The clonotype was recovered from a man aged 50 or older with acute or convalescent COVID-19. The chain couples TRBV28 to TRBJ2-1; D is perhaps TRBD1 (6 bases). The CDR3 sequence: CASSPLAGVIEQFF. The CDR3 nucleotides are TGTGCCAGCAGTCCCCTTGCAGGGGTGATTGAGCAGTTCTTC.